Listed below are T cell receptor beta chains from one sample, sequenced in a study of OX40 agonist ivuxolimab in advanced cancers. Profiled with immunoSEQ multiplex PCR; TCRdb holds only in-frame clones, not every one. Of 55,000 to 70,000 clones in the sample, nearly 90% were seen once. The source material was CD4+ or CD8+ T cells sorted from blood, sampled in a trial of the OX40 agonist ivuxolimab. Receptors originate from an adult with an advanced solid tumor such as melanoma, head and neck, liver or kidney cancer. Each CDR3 is given with its conserved first and last residue. The order of the fields is V gene, clone size, D gene, J gene, CDR3 DNA, CDR3 protein. A D gene is named only where the DNA matches it firmly. The listing skips clone size in some rows; elsewhere it reads once, few, many or a size class.

TRBV28	.	.	TRBJ2-7	TGTGCCAGCAGGCCGCAATACAGGAGATACTCCTACGAGCAGTACTTC	CASRPQYRRYSYEQYF
TRBV7-2	.	.	TRBJ1-5	TGTGCCAGCAGCTTCGGACCGACTAGCAATCAGCCCCAGCATTTT	CASSFGPTSNQPQHF
TRBV19	.	.	TRBJ1-5	TGTGCCAGTAGTGGGGGGGCGCAGCATTTT	CASSGGAQHF
TRBV7-9	.	.	TRBJ1-2	TGTGCCAGCAGCCTCGGGGAGGGGTACGGCTACACCTTC	CASSLGEGYGYTF
TRBV6-6	few	.	TRBJ1-1	TGTGCCAGCAGGGGGGAGGCTGAAGCTTTCTTT	CASRGEAEAFF
TRBV27	.	TRBD2	TRBJ2-7	TGTGCCAGCAGTTTATCGAATCCTGGCCTAGCGGGAGCCGAGCAGTACTTC	CASSLSNPGLAGAEQYF
TRBV7-9	.	TRBD1	TRBJ2-7	TGTGCCAGCAGCTTAGAAGGGGGCCTCTCCTACGAGCAGTACTTC	CASSLEGGLSYEQYF
TRBV27	.	TRBD2	TRBJ2-7	TGTGCCAGCAGATCTCCTAGCGGGGGCCTCCGCGAGCAGTACTTC	CASRSPSGGLREQYF
TRBV19	.	TRBD1	TRBJ1-5	TGTGCCAGTAGGAGGGGACAGTATCGCAATCAGCCCCAGCATTTT	CASRRGQYRNQPQHF
TRBV23-1	.	.	TRBJ2-7	TGCGCCAGCAGTCAGGGCAGCCAGGTACCTACCTACGAGCAGTACTTC	CASSQGSQVPTYEQYF
TRBV11-2	.	TRBD2	TRBJ2-3	TGTGCCAGCAGCTCCCTTCGGGGGACTAGCGGGAGTCCTACGCAGTATTTT	CASSSLRGTSGSPTQYF
TRBV5-4	.	TRBD2	TRBJ2-4	TGTGCCAGCAGCCGGGGACTAGCGGGAGGGCGGACCAAAAACATTCAGTACTTC	CASSRGLAGGRTKNIQYF
TRBV2	once	.	TRBJ2-7	TGTGCCAGCAGTCCTCACTACGAGCAGTACTTC	CASSPHYEQYF
TRBV2	.	TRBD1	TRBJ1-2	TGTGCCAGCAAGGTCCAGGGGGGCTATGGCTACACCTTC	CASKVQGGYGYTF
TRBV14	.	TRBD2	TRBJ2-5	TGTGCCAGCAGCCAAGGGACTAGCGGGTGGCAAGAGACCCAGTACTTC	CASSQGTSGWQETQYF
TRBV6-1	few	.	TRBJ1-6	TGTGCCAGCAGTGAAGGTGCCTATAATTCACCCCTCCACTTT	CASSEGAYNSPLHF
TRBV5-6	.	.	TRBJ2-3	TGTGCCGGCAGCTTGGTGGGCAGGGGTTGGGATACGCAGTATTTT	CAGSLVGRGWDTQYF
TRBV4-3	.	TRBD2	TRBJ2-1	TGCGCCAGCAGCCGAGGGACTAGCGGGGGGGATCTGTTCTTC	CASSRGTSGGDLFF
TRBV5-8	.	.	TRBJ1-4	TGTGCCAGCAGCTTGCGTTTGGAAAAACTGTTTTTT	CASSLRLEKLFF
TRBV9	.	TRBD1	TRBJ1-1	TGTGCCAGCAGCCCTGGGACAGGGGTGGGTGAAGCTTTCTTT	CASSPGTGVGEAFF
TRBV7-9	few	TRBD1	TRBJ2-7	TGTGCCAGCAGCCCGCGATGGACAGGGGGCAGCTACGAGCAGTACTTC	CASSPRWTGGSYEQYF
TRBV18	.	.	TRBJ1-4	TGTGCCAGCTCACCACCATTTTCATCGGGGGGCGCTGAAAAACTGTTTTTT	CASSPPFSSGGAEKLFF
TRBV2	.	.	TRBJ1-4	TGTGCCAGCAGGCTCAGAACAACTAATGAAAAACTGTTTTTT	CASRLRTTNEKLFF
TRBV2	.	.	TRBJ1-5	TGTGCCAGCAGTGAATTCGCAGGGGCGGATCAGCCCCAGCATTTT	CASSEFAGADQPQHF
TRBV7-8	.	TRBD1	TRBJ1-5	TGTGCCAGCAGCTTACTACAGGGGTACAATCAGCCCCAGCATTTT	CASSLLQGYNQPQHF
TRBV4-1	once	TRBD1	TRBJ2-3	TGCGCCAGCAGCCACGGACATCCGGGACAGGGGGGAACAGATACGCAGTATTTT	CASSHGHPGQGGTDTQYF
TRBV10-2	.	TRBD2	TRBJ2-7	TGCGCCAGCAGCCGCGGGGGACCCACCTACGAGCAGTACTTC	CASSRGGPTYEQYF
TRBV6-1	.	TRBD1	TRBJ2-5	TGTGCCAGCAAAGGGACAGTATTCCAAGAGACCCAGTACTTC	CASKGTVFQETQYF
TRBV11-2	once	.	TRBJ1-1	TGTGCCAGCAGCCATCGGGACCGAGGGGTGGGCACTGAAGCTTTCTTT	CASSHRDRGVGTEAFF
TRBV5-1	.	.	TRBJ2-5	TGCGCCAGCAGCTTGGCCATACAAGAGACCCAGTACTTC	CASSLAIQETQYF
TRBV7-2	.	TRBD2	TRBJ2-7	TGTGCCAGCACCCCCCGGCGGGAGGGCCTGTACGAGCAGTACTTC	CASTPRREGLYEQYF
TRBV6-5	.	.	TRBJ1-2	TGTGCCAGCAGTCGCTCCGGGAATAACTATGGCTACACCTTC	CASSRSGNNYGYTF
TRBV7-2	.	TRBD1	TRBJ1-1	TGTGCCAGCAGCTCCGGACAGGGTACCACTGAAGCTTTCTTT	CASSSGQGTTEAFF
TRBV12-5	once	.	TRBJ2-2	TGTGCTAGTGGTTTAGGGGAGGGGCGACAGGGGCGCACCGGGGAGCTGTTTTTT	CASGLGEGRQGRTGELFF
TRBV4-3	.	TRBD1	TRBJ1-3	TGCGCCAGCAGCCAAGATGGGACAGCTGGAAACACCATATATTTT	CASSQDGTAGNTIYF
TRBV11-3	.	TRBD2	TRBJ2-7	TGTGCCAGCAGCTTAGAGGGGACTAGAGGAACCGAGCAGTACTTC	CASSLEGTRGTEQYF
TRBV7-3	.	.	TRBJ2-3	TGTGCCAGCAGGCCGCTAGGGGGGTTAAGCACAGATACGCAGTATTTT	CASRPLGGLSTDTQYF
TRBV7-6	.	TRBD1	TRBJ2-7	TGTGCCAGCAGCCCCGCCTGGACAGGGCCATCGCTTATCAGCTCCTACGAGCAGTACTTC	CASSPAWTGPSLISSYEQYF
TRBV28	few	.	TRBJ1-5	TGTGCCAGCATCAAAACACGAAATCAGCCCCAGCATTTT	CASIKTRNQPQHF
TRBV6-6	.	.	TRBJ1-5	TGTGCCAGCGCAGGGAGGAATAGCAATCAGCCCCAGCATTTT	CASAGRNSNQPQHF
TRBV5-1	.	.	TRBJ1-5	TGCGCCAGCAGCTTGAGGGGGGGAGGCAATCAGCCCCAGCATTTT	CASSLRGGGNQPQHF
TRBV30	.	.	TRBJ2-3	TGTGCCTGTAGTAAGCGGCCCACAGATACGCAGTATTTT	CACSKRPTDTQYF
TRBV7-7	.	.	TRBJ1-1	TGTGCCAGCAGCCTACAACCAGGGGCTGAAGCTTTCTTT	CASSLQPGAEAFF
TRBV11-2	.	.	TRBJ1-4	TGTGCCAGCAGCAACAGGGCTACTAATGAAAAACTGTTTTTT	CASSNRATNEKLFF
TRBV6-1	.	TRBD1	TRBJ2-1	TGTGCCAGCAGTGTCCGGGACAGGAAGAACAATGAGCAGTTCTTC	CASSVRDRKNNEQFF
TRBV7-3	.	.	TRBJ2-1	TGTGCCAGCAGCTTAACGGGGACCCTGTACAATGAGCAGTTCTTC	CASSLTGTLYNEQFF
TRBV2	few	.	TRBJ1-1	TGTGCCAGCACTCAACACAGAGCAAACACTGAAGCTTTCTTT	CASTQHRANTEAFF
TRBV28	.	TRBD1	TRBJ1-2	TGTGCCAGCAGTTCCCCGGACAGGGAGCACTATGGCTACACCTTC	CASSSPDREHYGYTF
TRBV2	.	.	TRBJ1-6	TGTGCCAGCAGTGAAGAGGGAAACGATTCACCCCTCCACTTT	CASSEEGNDSPLHF
TRBV11-1	.	TRBD1	TRBJ1-3	TGTGCCAGCAGCTTTAACAGGGGGCGAGGATCTGGAAACACCATATATTTT	CASSFNRGRGSGNTIYF
TRBV28	.	TRBD2	TRBJ2-1	TGTGCCAGCAGTTTCGGGCTAGCGGGATTTGATGAGCAGTTCTTC	CASSFGLAGFDEQFF
TRBV5-4	.	TRBD1	TRBJ2-6	TGTGCCAGCAGCCCAGGGGGCGCTTACGGTGGGGCCAACGTCCTGACTTTC	CASSPGGAYGGANVLTF
TRBV19	.	.	TRBJ2-3	TGTGCCAGTAGTAACGTTGGTAGCGGCACAGATACGCAGTATTTT	CASSNVGSGTDTQYF